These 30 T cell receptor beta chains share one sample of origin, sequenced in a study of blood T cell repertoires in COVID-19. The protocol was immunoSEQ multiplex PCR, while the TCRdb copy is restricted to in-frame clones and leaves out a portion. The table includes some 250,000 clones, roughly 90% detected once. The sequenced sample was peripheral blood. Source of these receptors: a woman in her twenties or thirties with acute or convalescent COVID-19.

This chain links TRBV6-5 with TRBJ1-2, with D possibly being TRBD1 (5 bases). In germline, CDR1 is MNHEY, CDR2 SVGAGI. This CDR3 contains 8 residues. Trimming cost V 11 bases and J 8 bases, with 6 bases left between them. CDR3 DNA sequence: TGTGCCTCAGGGGGCTACACCTTC. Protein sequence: CASGGYTF.

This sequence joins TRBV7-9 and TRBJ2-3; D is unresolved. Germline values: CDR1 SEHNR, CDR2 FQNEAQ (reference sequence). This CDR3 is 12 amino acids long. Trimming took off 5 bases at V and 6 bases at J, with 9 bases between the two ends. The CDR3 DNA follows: TGTGCCAGCAGCCAGTTCGTGGATACGCAGTATTTT. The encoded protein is CASSQFVDTQYF.

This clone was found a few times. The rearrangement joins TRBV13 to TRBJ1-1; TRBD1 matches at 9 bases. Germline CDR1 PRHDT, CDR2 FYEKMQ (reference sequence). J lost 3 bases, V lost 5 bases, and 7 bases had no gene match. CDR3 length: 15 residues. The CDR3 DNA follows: TGTGCCAGCAGCCTGGGGACAGGGTCTTACACTGAAGCTTTCTTT. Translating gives CASSLGTGSYTEAFF.

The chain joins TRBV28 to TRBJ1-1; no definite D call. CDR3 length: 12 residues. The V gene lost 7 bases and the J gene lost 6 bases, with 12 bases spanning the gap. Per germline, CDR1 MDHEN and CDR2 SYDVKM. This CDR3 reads CASIDSNAEAFF. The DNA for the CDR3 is TGTGCCAGCATCGACTCTAACGCTGAAGCTTTCTTT.

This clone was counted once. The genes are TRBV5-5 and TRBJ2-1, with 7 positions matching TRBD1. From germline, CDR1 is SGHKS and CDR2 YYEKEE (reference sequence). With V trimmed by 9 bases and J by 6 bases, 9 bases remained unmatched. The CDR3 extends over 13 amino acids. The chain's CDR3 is CATWDSLINEQFF. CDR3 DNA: TGTGCCACCTGGGACAGTTTAATCAATGAGCAGTTCTTC.

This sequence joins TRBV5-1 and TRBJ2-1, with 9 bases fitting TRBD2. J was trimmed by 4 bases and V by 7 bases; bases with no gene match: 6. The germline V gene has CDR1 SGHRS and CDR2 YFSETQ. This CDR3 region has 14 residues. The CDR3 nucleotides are TGCGCCAGCTCAGTAGCGGGAGCTTACAATGAGCAGTTCTTC. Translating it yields CASSVAGAYNEQFF.

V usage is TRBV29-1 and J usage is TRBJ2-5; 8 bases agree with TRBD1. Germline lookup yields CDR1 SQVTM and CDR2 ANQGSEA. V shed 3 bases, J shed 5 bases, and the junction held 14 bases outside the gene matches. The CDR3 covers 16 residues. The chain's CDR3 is CSVEETGVGDLETQYF. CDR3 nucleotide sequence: TGCAGCGTTGAGGAGACAGGGGTTGGGGACCTTGAGACCCAGTACTTC.

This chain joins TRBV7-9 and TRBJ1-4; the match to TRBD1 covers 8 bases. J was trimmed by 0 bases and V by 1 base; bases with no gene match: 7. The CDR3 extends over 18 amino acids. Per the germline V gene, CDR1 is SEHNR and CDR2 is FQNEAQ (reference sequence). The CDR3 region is CASSLVGQALATNEKLFF. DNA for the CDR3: TGTGCCAGCAGCTTAGTGGGACAGGCCCTCGCAACTAATGAAAAACTGTTTTTT.

The CDR3 DNA reads TGTGCCAGTAGTATAAGGCCAGGGGGCGGCGGCTACACCTTC. Protein product: CASSIRPGGGGYTF. The chain couples TRBV19 to TRBJ1-2; 8 bases map to TRBD1. Germline V gene lookup returns CDR1 LNHDA and CDR2 SQIVND (reference sequence). The CDR3 runs 14 residues. V was clipped by 2 bases and J by 8 bases; unmatched bases: 7.

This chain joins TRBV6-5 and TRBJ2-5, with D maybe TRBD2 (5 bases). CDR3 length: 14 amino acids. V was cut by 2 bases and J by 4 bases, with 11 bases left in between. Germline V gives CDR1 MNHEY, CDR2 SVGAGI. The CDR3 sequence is CASSYNPGGETQYF. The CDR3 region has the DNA TGTGCCAGCAGTTACAATCCAGGAGGAGAGACCCAGTACTTC.

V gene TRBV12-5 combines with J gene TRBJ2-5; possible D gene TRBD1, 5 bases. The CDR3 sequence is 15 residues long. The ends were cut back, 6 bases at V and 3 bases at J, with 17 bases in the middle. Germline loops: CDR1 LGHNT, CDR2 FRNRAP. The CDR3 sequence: CASGGPDTNKETQYF. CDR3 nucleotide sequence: TGTGCTAGTGGGGGTCCGGACACGAATAAAGAGACCCAGTACTTC.

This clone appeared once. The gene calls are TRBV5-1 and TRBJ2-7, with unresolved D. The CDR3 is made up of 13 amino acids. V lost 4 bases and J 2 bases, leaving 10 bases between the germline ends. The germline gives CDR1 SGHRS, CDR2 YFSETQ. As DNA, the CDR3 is TGCGCCAGCAGCCCCCCTAATACCTACGAGCAGTACTTC. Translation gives CASSPPNTYEQYF.

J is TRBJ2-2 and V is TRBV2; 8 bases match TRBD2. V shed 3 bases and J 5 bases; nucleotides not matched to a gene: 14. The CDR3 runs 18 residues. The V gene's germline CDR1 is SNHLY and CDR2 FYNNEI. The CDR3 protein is CASSDFLEAGASTGELFF. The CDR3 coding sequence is TGTGCCAGCAGTGACTTCCTAGAAGCGGGAGCAAGTACCGGGGAGCTGTTTTTT.

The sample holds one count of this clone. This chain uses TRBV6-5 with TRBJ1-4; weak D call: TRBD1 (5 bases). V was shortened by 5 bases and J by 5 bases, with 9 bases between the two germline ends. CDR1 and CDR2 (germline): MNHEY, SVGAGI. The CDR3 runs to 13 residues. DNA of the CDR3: TGTGCCAGCAGTCTACACAGGAATGAAAAACTGTTTTTT. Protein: CASSLHRNEKLFF.

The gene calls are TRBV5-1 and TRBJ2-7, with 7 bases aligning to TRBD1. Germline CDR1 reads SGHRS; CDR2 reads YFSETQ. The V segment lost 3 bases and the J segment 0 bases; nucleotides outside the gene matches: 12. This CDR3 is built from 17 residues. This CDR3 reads CASSSLPRQGNSYEQYF. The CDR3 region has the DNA TGCGCCAGCAGCTCCCTGCCGCGACAGGGCAACTCCTACGAGCAGTACTTC.

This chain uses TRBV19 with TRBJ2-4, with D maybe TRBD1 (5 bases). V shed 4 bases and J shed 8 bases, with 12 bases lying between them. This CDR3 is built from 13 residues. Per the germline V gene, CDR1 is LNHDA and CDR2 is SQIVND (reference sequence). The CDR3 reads CASSTQVLDIQYF. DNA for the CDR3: TGTGCCAGTAGTACACAGGTGTTGGACATTCAGTACTTC. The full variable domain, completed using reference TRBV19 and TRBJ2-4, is DGGITQSPKYLFRKEGQNVTLSCEQNLNHDAMYWYRQDPGQGLRLIYYSQIVNDFQKGDIAEGYSVSREKKESFPLTVTSAQKNPTAFYLCASSTQVLDIQYFGAGTRLSVL.

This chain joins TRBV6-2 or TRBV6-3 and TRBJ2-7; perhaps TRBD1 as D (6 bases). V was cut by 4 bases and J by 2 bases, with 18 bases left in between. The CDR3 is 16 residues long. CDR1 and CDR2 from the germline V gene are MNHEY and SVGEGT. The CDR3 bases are TGTGCCAGCAGTTGGGGGCAGGGATCCAGCGCCTACGAGCAGTACTTC. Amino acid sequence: CASSWGQGSSAYEQYF.

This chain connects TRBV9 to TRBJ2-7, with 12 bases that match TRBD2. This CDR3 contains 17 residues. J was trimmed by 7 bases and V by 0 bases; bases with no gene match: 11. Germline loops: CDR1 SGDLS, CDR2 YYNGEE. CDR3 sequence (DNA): TGTGCCAGCAGCGTAGCCCCGGGACTAGCGGGCCCCGTGGAGCAGTACTTC. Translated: CASSVAPGLAGPVEQYF.

CDR3 in DNA: TGTGCCACCAGCAGGGCCAGGGCTCGATTGACGGCCGGGGAGCTGTTTTTT. It translates to CATSRARARLTAGELFF. V and J are TRBV15 and TRBJ2-2; maybe TRBD1 (5 bases). Germline-derived CDR1 and CDR2 are LNHNV and YYDKDF (reference sequence). V lost 3 bases to trimming and J lost 6 bases, with 20 bases between them. The CDR3 is 17 residues long.

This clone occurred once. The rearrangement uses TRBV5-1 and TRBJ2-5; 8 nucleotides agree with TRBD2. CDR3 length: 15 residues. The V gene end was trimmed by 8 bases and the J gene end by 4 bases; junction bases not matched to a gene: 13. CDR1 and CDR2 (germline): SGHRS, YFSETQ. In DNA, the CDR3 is TGCGCCAGTTGTCCCTCTTTGGCGGGAGGAGAGACCCAGTACTTC. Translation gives CASCPSLAGGETQYF. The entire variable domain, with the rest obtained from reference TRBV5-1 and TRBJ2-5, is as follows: KAGVTQTPRYLIKTRGQQVTLSCSPISGHRSVSWYQQTPGQGLQFLFEYFSETQRNKGNFPGRFSGRQFSNSRSEMNVSTLELGDSALYLCASCPSLAGGETQYFGPGTRLLVL.

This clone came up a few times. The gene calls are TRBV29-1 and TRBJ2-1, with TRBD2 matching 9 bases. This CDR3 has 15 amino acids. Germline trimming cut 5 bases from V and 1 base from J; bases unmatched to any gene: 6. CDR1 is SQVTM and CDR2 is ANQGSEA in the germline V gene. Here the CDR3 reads CSVLAGEVSYNEQFF. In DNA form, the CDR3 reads TGCAGCGTTTTAGCGGGAGAGGTTTCCTACAATGAGCAGTTCTTC.

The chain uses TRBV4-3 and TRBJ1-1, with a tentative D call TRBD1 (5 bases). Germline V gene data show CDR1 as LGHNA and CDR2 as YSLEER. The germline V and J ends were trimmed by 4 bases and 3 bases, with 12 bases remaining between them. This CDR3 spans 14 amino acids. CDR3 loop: CASSPVGAHTEAFF. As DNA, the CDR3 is TGCGCCAGCAGCCCAGTTGGGGCCCACACTGAAGCTTTCTTT.

The CDR3 spells CASAALANEQFF. Here the CDR3 DNA reads TGTGCCAGCGCGGCCTTAGCCAATGAGCAGTTCTTC. This chain joins TRBV6-6 and TRBJ2-1; D unresolved. Trimming cost V 8 bases and J 6 bases, with 11 bases left between them. The germline V gene has CDR1 MNHNY and CDR2 SVGAGI (reference sequence). This CDR3 comprises 12 residues.

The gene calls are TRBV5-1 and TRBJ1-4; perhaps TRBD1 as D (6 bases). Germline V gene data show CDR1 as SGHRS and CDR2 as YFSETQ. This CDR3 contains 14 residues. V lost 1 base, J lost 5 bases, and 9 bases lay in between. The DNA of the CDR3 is TGCGCCAGCAGCTTGCGGCAGGGGAATGAAAAACTGTTTTTT. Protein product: CASSLRQGNEKLFF.

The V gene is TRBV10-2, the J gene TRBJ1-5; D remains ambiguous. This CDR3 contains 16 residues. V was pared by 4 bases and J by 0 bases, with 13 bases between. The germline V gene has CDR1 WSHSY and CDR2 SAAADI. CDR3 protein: CASSVRAGDSNQPQHF. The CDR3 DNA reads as TGCGCCAGCAGTGTTAGGGCGGGTGATAGCAATCAGCCCCAGCATTTT.

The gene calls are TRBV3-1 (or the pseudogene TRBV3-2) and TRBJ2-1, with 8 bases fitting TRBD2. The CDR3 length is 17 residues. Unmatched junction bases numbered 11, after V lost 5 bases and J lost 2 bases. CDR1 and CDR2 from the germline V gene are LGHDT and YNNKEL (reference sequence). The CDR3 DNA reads TGTGCCAGCAGCAAACGTCGACTAGCGACGACCTACAATGAGCAGTTCTTC. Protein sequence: CASSKRRLATTYNEQFF.

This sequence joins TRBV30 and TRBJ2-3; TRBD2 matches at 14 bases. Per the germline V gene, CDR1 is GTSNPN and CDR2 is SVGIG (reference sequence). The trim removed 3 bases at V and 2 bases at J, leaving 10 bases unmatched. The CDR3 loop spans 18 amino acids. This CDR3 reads CAWRGGTSGSVNTDTQYF. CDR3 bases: TGTGCCTGGAGAGGGGGGACTAGCGGGAGTGTAAACACAGATACGCAGTATTTT.

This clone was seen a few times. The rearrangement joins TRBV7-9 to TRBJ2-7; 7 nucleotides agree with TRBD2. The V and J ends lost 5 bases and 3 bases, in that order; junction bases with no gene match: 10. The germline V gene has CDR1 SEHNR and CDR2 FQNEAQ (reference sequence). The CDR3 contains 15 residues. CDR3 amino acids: CASSQGRERVYEQYF. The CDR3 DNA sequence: TGTGCCAGCAGCCAAGGGCGGGAGCGGGTCTACGAGCAGTACTTC.

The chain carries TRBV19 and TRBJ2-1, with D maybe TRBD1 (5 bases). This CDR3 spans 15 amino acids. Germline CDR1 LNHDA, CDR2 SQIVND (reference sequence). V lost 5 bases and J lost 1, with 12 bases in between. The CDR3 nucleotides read TGTGCCAGTAGTTTATTTTGGACATCCTACAATGAGCAGTTCTTC. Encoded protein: CASSLFWTSYNEQFF.

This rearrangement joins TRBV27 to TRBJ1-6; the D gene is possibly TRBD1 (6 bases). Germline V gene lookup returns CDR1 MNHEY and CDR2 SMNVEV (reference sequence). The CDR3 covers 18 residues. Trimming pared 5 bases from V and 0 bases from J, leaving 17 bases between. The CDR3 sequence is CASSPTLGASSYNSPLHF. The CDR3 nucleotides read TGTGCCAGCAGTCCTACCCTGGGGGCCAGCTCCTATAATTCACCCCTCCACTTT.